This T cell receptor beta chain came from a study of regulatory T cells in long-lasting Graves disease. The CDR3 is 21 amino acids. V lost 2 bases and J lost 2, with 29 bases in between. Germline CDR1 and CDR2: MNHEY and SVGEGT. The table lists this clonotype with a few counts. The time point is: newly diagnosed GD, antithyroid drugs for less than 3 months. The TCR library was made from RNA that had been extracted from PBMCs in TRIzol. According to the study, TCR beta libraries were built with iRepertoire HTBI primers and CDR3-region Arm-PCR. Original processing methods: Gene usage covered 62 TRBV and some 13 TRBJ segments. TCRdb processed the multiplex PCR reads anew with MiXCR; each CDR3 protein has one entry. It is TCRdb's table, rather than the study itself, that gives the V and J calls and clone size. The sample has around 360,000 distinct CDR3 sequences, about 17% seen once. These same data were also listed under a study on T cells in Graves' hyperthyroidism and ophthalmopathy. That report notes: Hyperthyroidism of Graves' type that showed no ophthalmopathy progression within 18 months was stable. Thyroid ultrasound and orbital computed tomography, with clinical symptoms and serum thyroxine and TRAb, informed diagnoses. The authors' 13 V-J model separated ophthalmopathy from stable hyperthyroidism.

The J gene is TRBJ2-3, the V gene TRBV6-2 or TRBV6-3; D tentatively reads TRBD1 or TRBD2 (5 bases each). This clonotype originated in a woman between 18 and 30 years old with Graves disease. The material was peripheral blood mononuclear cells (PBMCs), obtained at new diagnosis, from a patient treated with antithyroid drugs. For the CDR3, the DNA is TGTGCCAGCAGTTACGGAACCCGGGCCAGGGCCCGGAGGTCGAACACAGATACGCAGTATTTT. This codes for CASSYGTRARARRSNTDTQYF.